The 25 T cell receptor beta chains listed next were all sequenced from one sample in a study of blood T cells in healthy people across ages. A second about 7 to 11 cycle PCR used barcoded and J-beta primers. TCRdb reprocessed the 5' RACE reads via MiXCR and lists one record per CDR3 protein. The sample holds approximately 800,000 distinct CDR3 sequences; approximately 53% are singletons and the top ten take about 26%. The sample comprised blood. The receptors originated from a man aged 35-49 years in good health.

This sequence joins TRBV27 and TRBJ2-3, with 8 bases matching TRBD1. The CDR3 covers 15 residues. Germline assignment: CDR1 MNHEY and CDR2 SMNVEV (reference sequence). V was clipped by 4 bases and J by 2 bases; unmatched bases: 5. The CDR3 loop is CASSSGQGLTDTQYF. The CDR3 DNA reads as TGTGCCAGCAGTTCCGGACAGGGCCTCACAGATACGCAGTATTTT.

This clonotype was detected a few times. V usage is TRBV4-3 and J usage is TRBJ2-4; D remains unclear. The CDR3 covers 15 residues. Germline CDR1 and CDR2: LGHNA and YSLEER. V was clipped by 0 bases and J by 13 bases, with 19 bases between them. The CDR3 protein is CASSQEVVRGLEQYF. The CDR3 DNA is TGCGCCAGCAGCCAAGAGGTCGTACGTGGTTTGGAGCAGTACTTC.

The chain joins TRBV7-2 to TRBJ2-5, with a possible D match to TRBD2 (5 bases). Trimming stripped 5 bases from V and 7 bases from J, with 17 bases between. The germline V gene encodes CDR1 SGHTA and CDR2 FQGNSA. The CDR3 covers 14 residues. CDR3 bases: TGTGCCAGCAGCCCTAGAGCGGACCGGGGGACCCAGTACTTC. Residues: CASSPRADRGTQYF.

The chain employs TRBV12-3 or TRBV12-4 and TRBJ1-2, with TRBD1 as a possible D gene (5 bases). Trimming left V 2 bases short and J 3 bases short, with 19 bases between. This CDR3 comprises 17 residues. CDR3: CASSLYSGVGEDYGYTF. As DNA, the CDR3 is TGTGCCAGCAGTTTATATTCTGGGGTAGGGGAAGACTATGGCTACACCTTC.

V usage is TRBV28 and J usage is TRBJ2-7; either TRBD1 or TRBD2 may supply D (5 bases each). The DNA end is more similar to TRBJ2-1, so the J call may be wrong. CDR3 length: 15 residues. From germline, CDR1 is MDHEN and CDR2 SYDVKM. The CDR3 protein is CASSFRAGSWNEQFF. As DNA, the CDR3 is TGTGCCAGCAGTTTTCGGGCAGGGAGTTGGAATGAGCAGTTCTTC.

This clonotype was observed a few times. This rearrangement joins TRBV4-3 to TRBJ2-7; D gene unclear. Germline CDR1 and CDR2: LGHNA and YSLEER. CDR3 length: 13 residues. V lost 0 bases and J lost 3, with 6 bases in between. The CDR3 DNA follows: TGCGCCAGCAGCCAAGATTTCAGCTACGAGCAGTACTTC. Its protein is CASSQDFSYEQYF.

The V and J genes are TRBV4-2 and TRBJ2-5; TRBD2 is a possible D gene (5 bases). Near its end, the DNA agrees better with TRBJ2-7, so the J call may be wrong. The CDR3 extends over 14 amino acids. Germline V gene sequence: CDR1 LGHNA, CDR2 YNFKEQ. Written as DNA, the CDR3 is TGTGCCAGCAGCCAATTCTCCGGGACCTACGAGCAGTACTTC. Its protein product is CASSQFSGTYEQYF.

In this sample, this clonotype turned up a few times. In DNA, the CDR3 is TGTGCCAGCAGCCAAGATGGGGACAGCAATCAGCCCCAGCATTTT. This codes for CASSQDGDSNQPQHF. The genes are TRBV4-2 and TRBJ1-5, with TRBD1 as a possible D gene (5 bases). Germline V gives CDR1 LGHNA, CDR2 YNFKEQ. V dropped 0 bases and J dropped 1 base, with 7 bases sitting between them. The CDR3 consists of 15 residues.

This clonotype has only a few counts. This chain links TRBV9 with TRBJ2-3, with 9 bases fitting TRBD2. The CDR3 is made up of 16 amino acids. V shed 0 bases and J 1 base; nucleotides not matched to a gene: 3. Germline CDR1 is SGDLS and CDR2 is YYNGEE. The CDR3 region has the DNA TGTGCCAGCAGCGTAGGGGTAGCGGGAGGCACAGATACGCAGTATTTT. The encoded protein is CASSVGVAGGTDTQYF.

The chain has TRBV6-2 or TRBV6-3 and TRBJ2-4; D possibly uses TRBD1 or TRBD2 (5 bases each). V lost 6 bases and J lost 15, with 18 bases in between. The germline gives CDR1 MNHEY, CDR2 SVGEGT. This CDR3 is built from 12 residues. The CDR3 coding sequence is TGTGCCAGCAGCTTTATCCCGGGACGGGTGTACTTC. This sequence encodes CASSFIPGRVYF.

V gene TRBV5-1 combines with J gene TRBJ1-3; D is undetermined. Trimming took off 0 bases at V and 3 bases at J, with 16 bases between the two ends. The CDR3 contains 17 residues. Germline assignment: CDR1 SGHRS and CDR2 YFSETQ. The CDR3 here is CASSLEGRPDGGNTIYF. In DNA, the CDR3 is TGCGCCAGCAGCTTGGAAGGGCGGCCCGATGGTGGAAACACCATATATTTT. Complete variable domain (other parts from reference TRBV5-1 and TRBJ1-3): KAGVTQTPRYLIKTRGQQVTLSCSPISGHRSVSWYQQTPGQGLQFLFEYFSETQRNKGNFPGRFSGRQFSNSRSEMNVSTLELGDSALYLCASSLEGRPDGGNTIYFGEGSWLTVV.

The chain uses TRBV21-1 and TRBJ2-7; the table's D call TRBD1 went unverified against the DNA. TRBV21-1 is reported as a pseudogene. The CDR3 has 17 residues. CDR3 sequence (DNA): TGTGCCAGCAGCAGCCCACCGGGACACGAAAATCTCTACGAGCAGTACTTC. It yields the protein CASSSPPGHENLYEQYF.

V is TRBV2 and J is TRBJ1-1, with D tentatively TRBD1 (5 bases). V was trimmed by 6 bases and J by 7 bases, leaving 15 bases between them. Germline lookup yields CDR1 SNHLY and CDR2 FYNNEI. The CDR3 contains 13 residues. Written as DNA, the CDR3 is TGTGCCAGCAGCTGGGGACTCCCCAATGAAGCTTTCTTT. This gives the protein CASSWGLPNEAFF. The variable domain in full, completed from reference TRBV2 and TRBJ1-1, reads EPEVTQTPSHQVTQMGQEVILRCVPISNHLYFYWYRQILGQKVEFLVSFYNNEISEKSEIFDDQFSVERPDGSNFTLKIRSTKLEDSAMYFCASSWGLPNEAFFGQGTRLTVV.

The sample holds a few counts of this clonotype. The CDR3 DNA follows: TGTGCCAGCAGCCCCGGGACCCGATACGAGCAGTACTTC. Translating gives CASSPGTRYEQYF. The chain uses TRBV7-2 and TRBJ2-7; either TRBD1 or TRBD2 may supply D (5 bases each). CDR1 and CDR2 from the germline V gene are SGHTA and FQGNSA. This CDR3 spans 13 amino acids. The V and J ends lost 5 bases and 4 bases respectively, with 12 bases between them.

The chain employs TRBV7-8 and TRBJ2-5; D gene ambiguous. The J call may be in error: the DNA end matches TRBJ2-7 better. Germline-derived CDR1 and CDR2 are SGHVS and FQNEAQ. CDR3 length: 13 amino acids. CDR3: CASSLTLRDEQYF. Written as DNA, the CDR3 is TGTGCCAGCAGCTTAACCCTTAGGGACGAGCAGTACTTC.

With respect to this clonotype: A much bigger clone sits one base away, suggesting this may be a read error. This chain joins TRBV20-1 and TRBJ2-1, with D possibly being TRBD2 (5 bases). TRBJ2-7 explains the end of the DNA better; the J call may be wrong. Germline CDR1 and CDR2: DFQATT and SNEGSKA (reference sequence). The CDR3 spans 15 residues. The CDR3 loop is CSAESGFDSDNEQYF. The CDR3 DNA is TGCAGTGCCGAGAGCGGTTTCGATTCCGACAATGAGCAGTACTTC.

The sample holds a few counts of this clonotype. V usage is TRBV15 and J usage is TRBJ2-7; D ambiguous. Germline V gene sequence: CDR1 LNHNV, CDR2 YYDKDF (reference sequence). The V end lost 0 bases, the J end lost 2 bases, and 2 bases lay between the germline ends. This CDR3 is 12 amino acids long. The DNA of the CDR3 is TGTGCCACCAGCAGAGAACCCTACGAGCAGTACTTC. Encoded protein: CATSREPYEQYF.

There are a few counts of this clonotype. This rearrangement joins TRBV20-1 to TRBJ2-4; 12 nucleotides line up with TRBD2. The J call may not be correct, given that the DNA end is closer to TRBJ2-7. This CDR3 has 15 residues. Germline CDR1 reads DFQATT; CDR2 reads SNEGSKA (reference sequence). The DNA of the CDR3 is TGCAGTGCTAGCCCGTTGCTAGCGGGAGGGCGCGAGCAGTACTTC. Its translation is CSASPLLAGGREQYF.

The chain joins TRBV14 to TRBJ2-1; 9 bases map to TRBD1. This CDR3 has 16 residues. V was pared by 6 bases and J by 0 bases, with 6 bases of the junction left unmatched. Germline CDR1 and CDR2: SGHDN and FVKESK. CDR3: CASSPRDRVSYNEQFF. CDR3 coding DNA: TGTGCCAGCAGTCCCCGGGACAGGGTCTCCTACAATGAGCAGTTCTTC. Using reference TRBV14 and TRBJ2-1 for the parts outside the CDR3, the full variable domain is EAGVTQFPSHSVIEKGQTVTLRCDPISGHDNLYWYRRVMGKEIKFLLHFVKESKQDESGMPNNRFLAERTGGTYSTLKVQPAELEDSGVYFCASSPRDRVSYNEQFFGPGTRLTVL.

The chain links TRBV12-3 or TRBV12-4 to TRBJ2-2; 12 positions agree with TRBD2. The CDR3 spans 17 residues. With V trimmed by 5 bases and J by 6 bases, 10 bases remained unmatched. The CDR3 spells CASSPSSSGRAPGELFF. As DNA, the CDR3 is TGTGCCAGCAGTCCCAGCTCTAGCGGGAGGGCCCCCGGGGAGCTGTTTTTT.

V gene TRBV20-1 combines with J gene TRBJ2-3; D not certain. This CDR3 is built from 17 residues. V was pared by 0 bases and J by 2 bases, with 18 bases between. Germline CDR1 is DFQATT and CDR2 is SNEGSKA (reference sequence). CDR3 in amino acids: CSARDRWASSSTDTQYF. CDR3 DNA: TGCAGTGCTAGAGATAGGTGGGCTTCCTCTTCCACAGATACGCAGTATTTT.

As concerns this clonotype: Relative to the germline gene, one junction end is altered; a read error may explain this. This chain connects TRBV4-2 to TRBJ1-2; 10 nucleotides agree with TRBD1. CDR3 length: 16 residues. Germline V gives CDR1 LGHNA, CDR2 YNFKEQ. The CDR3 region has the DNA TGTGCCAGTAGCCAAGATTATAAAGGGACAGGGGACGGCTACACCTTC. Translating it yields CASSQDYKGTGDGYTF.

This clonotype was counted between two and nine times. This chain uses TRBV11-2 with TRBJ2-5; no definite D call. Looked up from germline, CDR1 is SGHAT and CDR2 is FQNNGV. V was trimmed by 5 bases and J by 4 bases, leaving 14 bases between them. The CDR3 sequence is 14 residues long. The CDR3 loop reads CASSPIYEGETQYF. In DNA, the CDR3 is TGTGCCAGCAGCCCAATATACGAAGGAGAGACCCAGTACTTC.

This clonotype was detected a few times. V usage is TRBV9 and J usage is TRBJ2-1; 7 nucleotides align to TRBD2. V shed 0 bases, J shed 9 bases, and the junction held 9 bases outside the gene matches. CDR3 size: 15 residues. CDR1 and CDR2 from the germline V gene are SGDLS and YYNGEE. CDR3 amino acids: CASSVELAALGEQFF. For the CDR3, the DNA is TGTGCCAGCAGCGTAGAGCTAGCGGCGTTAGGTGAGCAGTTCTTC.

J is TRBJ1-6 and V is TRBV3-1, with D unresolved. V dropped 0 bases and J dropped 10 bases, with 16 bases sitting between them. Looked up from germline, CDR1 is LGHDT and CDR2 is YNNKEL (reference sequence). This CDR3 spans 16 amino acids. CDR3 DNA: TGTGCCAGCAGCCAAGACCGGGCCATATTGAACTCACCCCTCCACTTT. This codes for CASSQDRAILNSPLHF.